This entry features one T cell receptor beta chain sequence. Its target is not known. This entry is derived from a study of OX40 agonist ivuxolimab in advanced cancers. TCRdb's copy holds only in-frame clones and misses some; the assay was immunoSEQ multiplex PCR. The sample shows tens of thousands of clones, just under 90% of them seen only once. This CDR3 spans 16 amino acids. Germline V lookup: CDR1 LNHDA, CDR2 SQIVND (reference sequence). The junction had 12 bases not matched to a gene; V was cut back by 6 bases and J by 2 bases. Study-wide results and limits: Circulating CD4+ and CD8+ T cells showed clonal expansion by week 6 at 0.1 to 3.0 mg/kg.

The chain employs TRBV19 and TRBJ2-7, with 8 bases identical to TRBD1. The sequencing used CD4+ or CD8+ T cells sorted from blood, collected in a trial of the OX40 agonist ivuxolimab. The TCR originated in an adult with an advanced solid tumor such as melanoma, head and neck, liver or kidney cancer. CDR3 nucleotide sequence: TGTGCCAGTAGAGGGGTGAGGACAGGGAGAACCTACGAGCAGTACTTC. This codes for CASRGVRTGRTYEQYF.